Presented here are 26 T cell receptor beta chains from one specimen sequenced in a study of T cells in localized non-small cell lung cancer. Generated by immunoSEQ multiplex PCR, the TCRdb table keeps only in-frame clones and is missing some. The sample includes about 1,900 clones, approximately 20% seen only once; the top ten take about a tenth. Sequencing was performed on normal lung tissue next to the tumor, taken before any cancer treatment. These receptors originate from a female donor over 55 with stage I lung adenocarcinoma.

V usage is TRBV28 and J usage is TRBJ2-3, with D unclear. The germline CDR1 and CDR2 sequences are MDHEN and SYDVKM. V lost 7 bases and J lost 4, with 15 bases in between. The CDR3 sequence is 14 residues long. This CDR3 is CASNPETGPDTQYF. DNA of the CDR3: TGTGCCAGCAACCCGGAAACGGGTCCAGATACGCAGTATTTT.

This clone came up a few times. This chain uses TRBV28 with TRBJ2-3; tentatively, D is TRBD2 (5 bases). Trimming stripped 3 bases from V and 3 bases from J, with 10 bases between. Germline values: CDR1 MDHEN, CDR2 SYDVKM. The CDR3 covers 14 residues. CDR3 in DNA: TGTGCCAGCAGTTTTTTGTCGGGAACAGATACGCAGTATTTT. As protein: CASSFLSGTDTQYF. Full variable domain (outside the CDR3, taken from reference TRBV28 and TRBJ2-3): DVKVTQSSRYLVKRTGEKVFLECVQDMDHENMFWYRQDPGLGLRLIYFSYDVKMKEKGDIPEGYSVSREKKERFSLILESASTNQTSMYLCASSFLSGTDTQYFGPGTRLTVL.

By proportion, this clone is large. The chain carries TRBV14 and TRBJ1-1; 8 bases line up with TRBD1. CDR3 size: 14 residues. Trimming at V came to 6 bases and at J to 1 base, leaving 4 bases not matched to a gene. CDR1 and CDR2 (germline): SGHDN, FVKESK. The CDR3 sequence is CASRKQGENTEAFF. CDR3 in DNA: TGTGCCAGCAGAAAACAGGGGGAGAACACTGAAGCTTTCTTT. Using reference TRBV14 and TRBJ1-1 for the parts outside the CDR3, the full variable domain is EAGVTQFPSHSVIEKGQTVTLRCDPISGHDNLYWYRRVMGKEIKFLLHFVKESKQDESGMPNNRFLAERTGGTYSTLKVQPAELEDSGVYFCASRKQGENTEAFFGQGTRLTVV.

This clone was seen only once. The chain recombines TRBV29-1 with TRBJ2-7; perhaps TRBD1 as D (6 bases). CDR1 is SQVTM, CDR2 ANQGSEA, per germline. This CDR3 is 12 amino acids long. V was cut by 6 bases and J by 6 bases, with 15 bases left in between. The CDR3 spells CSVGQSPREQYF. The CDR3, as DNA: TGCAGCGTCGGACAGTCTCCGCGCGAGCAGTACTTC.

The V and J genes are TRBV6-8 and TRBJ2-1; 9 nucleotides line up with TRBD1. The CDR3 length is 14 residues. V was pared by 4 bases and J by 6 bases, with 4 bases of the junction left unmatched. Germline values: CDR1 MNHGY, CDR2 SAAAGT. The CDR3 loop is CASSFTGGPNEQFF. The CDR3 DNA sequence: TGTGCCAGCAGTTTTACAGGGGGCCCCAATGAGCAGTTCTTC.

The chain joins TRBV14 to TRBJ2-1; D is ambiguous. Per the germline V gene, CDR1 is SGHDN and CDR2 is FVKESK. V was cut by 1 base and J by 11 bases, with 12 bases left in between. The CDR3 spans 13 residues. The CDR3 DNA reads TGTGCCAGCAGCCAAGTGGATTTGGGGAAGCAGTTCTTC. Residues: CASSQVDLGKQFF.

The chain couples TRBV6-8 to TRBJ1-3; the D gene is possibly TRBD1 (5 bases). This CDR3 contains 16 residues. The V gene's germline CDR1 is MNHGY and CDR2 SAAAGT. V was trimmed by 6 bases and J by 0 bases, leaving 15 bases between them. The chain's CDR3 is CASRIPKGLSGNTIYF. DNA of the CDR3: TGTGCCAGCAGGATACCAAAGGGGCTCTCTGGAAACACCATATATTTT.

This chain uses TRBV5-1 with TRBJ1-1; perhaps TRBD1 as D (6 bases). Looked up from germline, CDR1 is SGHRS and CDR2 is YFSETQ. CDR3 length equals 14 residues. The V and J ends lost 4 bases and 5 bases respectively, with 15 bases between them. The CDR3 loop is CASSPQGSGTEAFF. The CDR3, as DNA: TGCGCCAGCAGCCCACAGGGTTCAGGGACTGAAGCTTTCTTT.

The chain is built from TRBV10-2 and TRBJ2-2, with TRBD1 matching over 7 bases. The germline V gene encodes CDR1 WSHSY and CDR2 SAAADI. V lost 5 bases and J lost 4; bases outside the gene matches: 10. The CDR3 sequence is 16 residues long. This chain's CDR3 is CASSYYPTGSTGELFF. As DNA, the CDR3 is TGCGCCAGCAGTTACTACCCGACAGGGTCCACCGGGGAGCTGTTTTTT.

J is TRBJ2-7 and V is TRBV6-8; 8 nucleotides line up with TRBD2. V shed 10 bases, J shed 2 bases, and the junction held 4 bases outside the gene matches. This CDR3 is 12 amino acids long. Germline CDR1 and CDR2: MNHGY and SAAAGT. The CDR3 protein is CATKRGTYEQYF. In nucleotides, the CDR3 is TGTGCCACCAAGCGGGGGACCTACGAGCAGTACTTC.

The chain uses TRBV30 and TRBJ2-5; 13 nucleotides match TRBD2. The V gene end was trimmed by 1 base and the J gene end by 5 bases; junction bases not matched to a gene: 10. Germline assignment: CDR1 GTSNPN and CDR2 SVGIG (reference sequence). The CDR3 sequence is 17 residues long. CDR3: CAWSGGYPGLAGETQYF. In nucleotides, the CDR3 is TGTGCCTGGAGTGGGGGCTACCCGGGACTAGCGGGGGAGACCCAGTACTTC.

By share of the sample, this clone is large (0.1 to 1%). This chain uses TRBV6-8 with TRBJ2-5, with D possibly TRBD2 on 6 matching bases. Looked up from germline, CDR1 is MNHGY and CDR2 is SAAAGT. This CDR3 is built from 14 residues. V lost 4 bases, J lost 4 bases, and 13 bases lay in between. DNA for the CDR3: TGTGCCAGCAGTTTGGGAGGTCCCGGAGAGACCCAGTACTTC. This gives the protein CASSLGGPGETQYF.

The V and J genes are TRBV19 and TRBJ1-2, with TRBD1 matching 9 bases. This CDR3 contains 14 residues. The germline CDR1 and CDR2 sequences are LNHDA and SQIVND (reference sequence). The junction had 7 bases not matched to a gene; V was cut back by 7 bases and J by 4 bases. The CDR3 sequence is CASTSGQGIYGYTF. The CDR3 DNA sequence: TGTGCCAGTACCTCGGGACAGGGAATCTATGGCTACACCTTC.

In this sample, this clone turned up a few times. This chain links TRBV6-8 with TRBJ1-4; no clear D. The CDR3 is 14 amino acids. Trimming took 0 bases from V and 8 from J, leaving 10 bases between them. CDR1 and CDR2 (germline): MNHGY, SAAAGT. CDR3 loop: CASSYSPIEEKLFF. In DNA, the CDR3 is TGTGCCAGCAGTTACTCACCCATAGAGGAAAAACTGTTTTTT.

V and J are TRBV29-1 and TRBJ2-5; 11 bases match TRBD2. Per the germline V gene, CDR1 is SQVTM and CDR2 is ANQGSEA. The length of the CDR3 is 17 residues. V was clipped by 5 bases and J by 2 bases; unmatched bases: 13. Here the CDR3 DNA reads TGCAGCGTTCTCCTCTCAGATAGCGGGAGGGCTCAAGAGACCCAGTACTTC. Translation gives CSVLLSDSGRAQETQYF. The complete variable domain, with remaining parts taken from reference TRBV29-1 and TRBJ2-5, reads SAVISQKPSRDICQRGTSLTIQCQVDSQVTMMFWYRQQPGQSLTLIATANQGSEATYESGFVIDKFPISRPNLTFSTLTVSNMSPEDSSIYLCSVLLSDSGRAQETQYFGPGTRLLVL.

The J gene is TRBJ1-5, the V gene TRBV19; possibly TRBD1 for D (6 bases). V was clipped by 9 bases and J by 0 bases, with 12 bases between them. Germline loops: CDR1 LNHDA, CDR2 SQIVND (reference sequence). This CDR3 has 14 residues. CDR3 nucleotide sequence: TGTGCCAGCTCTGGACAGACTAGCAATCAGCCCCAGCATTTT. Its translation: CASSGQTSNQPQHF.

This clone was seen a handful of times. The V and J genes are TRBV11-3 and TRBJ2-3; D is possibly TRBD1 (5 bases). V lost 2 bases, J lost 6 bases, and 12 bases lay in between. Per germline, CDR1 SGHNT and CDR2 YENEEA. This CDR3 has 14 residues. CDR3 sequence reads: CASSLMLGPDTQYF. For the CDR3, the DNA is TGTGCCAGCAGCTTAATGTTGGGGCCGGATACGCAGTATTTT.

Only a few counts were recorded for this clone. The V and J genes are TRBV6-8 and TRBJ2-7; TRBD1 agrees at 8 bases. Germline CDR1 MNHGY, CDR2 SAAAGT. The junction had 8 bases not matched to a gene; V was cut back by 7 bases and J by 3 bases. CDR3 length: 14 residues. CDR3 DNA: TGTGCCAGCACACCTCGACAGGGGATCTACGAGCAGTACTTC. This codes for CASTPRQGIYEQYF.

The chain carries TRBV18 and TRBJ1-1; a possible D gene is TRBD1 (6 bases). The CDR3 runs 15 residues. Trimming took off 8 bases at V and 5 bases at J, with 21 bases between the two ends. CDR1 is KGHSH and CDR2 is LQKENI in the germline V gene. The CDR3 is CASATRGGRGTEAFF. CDR3 coding DNA: TGTGCCAGCGCTACAAGGGGGGGGCGAGGGACTGAAGCTTTCTTT.

J is TRBJ1-1 and V is TRBV28; D perhaps matches TRBD1 (5 bases). The V gene lost 5 bases and the J gene lost 10 bases, with 17 bases spanning the gap. Germline loops: CDR1 MDHEN, CDR2 SYDVKM. This CDR3 comprises 13 residues. CDR3 in amino acids: CASSTHSGRAAFF. CDR3 nucleotides: TGTGCCAGCAGTACGCACTCAGGGAGGGCAGCTTTCTTT.

This clone is termed medium-sized. This chain joins TRBV11-3 and TRBJ2-5; weak D call: TRBD1 (6 bases). The germline CDR1 and CDR2 sequences are SGHNT and YENEEA. V lost 5 bases and J 2 bases, leaving 12 bases between the germline ends. The CDR3 loop spans 14 amino acids. CDR3 sequence (DNA): TGTGCCAGCAGCCCCAGAGGGGGTCAAGAGACCCAGTACTTC. Protein product: CASSPRGGQETQYF. The whole variable domain, filled in from reference TRBV11-3 and TRBJ2-5, reads EAGVVQSPRYKIIEKKQPVAFWCNPISGHNTLYWYLQNLGQGPELLIRYENEEAVDDSQLPKDRFSAERLKGVDSTLKIQPAELGDSAVYLCASSPRGGQETQYFGPGTRLLVL.

In its sample, this clone was seen a few times. The V call is TRBV28, the J call TRBJ2-7, with no clear D. CDR1 and CDR2 (germline): MDHEN, SYDVKM. V was clipped by 3 bases and J by 2 bases, with 11 bases between them. The CDR3 contains 14 residues. In nucleotides, the CDR3 is TGTGCCAGCAGTTTTCCCTTGAAAGCCTACGAGCAGTACTTC. This sequence encodes CASSFPLKAYEQYF.

The gene calls are TRBV18 and TRBJ2-5; TRBD2 matches at 12 bases. CDR1 and CDR2 from the germline V gene are KGHSH and LQKENI. CDR3 length: 16 residues. J was trimmed by 7 bases and V by 4 bases; bases with no gene match: 10. The CDR3 here is CASSLQLAGGEGTQYF. In nucleotides, the CDR3 is TGTGCCAGCTCACTACAACTAGCGGGAGGTGAAGGGACCCAGTACTTC.

This clone occurred a few times. This chain connects TRBV6-8 to TRBJ2-3, with TRBD2 matching over 7 bases. CDR3 size: 19 residues. Germline loops: CDR1 MNHGY, CDR2 SAAAGT. Trimming at V came to 5 bases and at J to 2 bases, leaving 19 bases not matched to a gene. The CDR3 loop is CASSLGVSAGEGYTDTQYF. The CDR3 DNA reads TGTGCCAGCAGTCTGGGGGTTTCGGCGGGAGAGGGGTACACAGATACGCAGTATTTT.

This clone was seen a handful of times. The V and J genes are TRBV28 and TRBJ2-3, with TRBD2 matching 7 bases. Looked up from germline, CDR1 is MDHEN and CDR2 is SYDVKM. V lost 7 bases, J lost 0 bases, and 4 bases stayed unmatched. The CDR3 covers 14 residues. CDR3 region: CASTLAVSTDTQYF. The CDR3 coding sequence is TGTGCCAGCACCCTAGCGGTTAGCACAGATACGCAGTATTTT.

This clone has only a few counts. The rearrangement links TRBV30 to TRBJ1-3; tentative D call: TRBD1 (6 bases). Per germline, CDR1 GTSNPN and CDR2 SVGIG (reference sequence). This CDR3 is built from 14 residues. The V gene lost 6 bases and the J gene lost 4 bases, with 16 bases spanning the gap. The CDR3 is CACTRGGHGNTIYF. In DNA, the CDR3 is TGTGCCTGCACGCGGGGGGGGCACGGAAACACCATATATTTT.